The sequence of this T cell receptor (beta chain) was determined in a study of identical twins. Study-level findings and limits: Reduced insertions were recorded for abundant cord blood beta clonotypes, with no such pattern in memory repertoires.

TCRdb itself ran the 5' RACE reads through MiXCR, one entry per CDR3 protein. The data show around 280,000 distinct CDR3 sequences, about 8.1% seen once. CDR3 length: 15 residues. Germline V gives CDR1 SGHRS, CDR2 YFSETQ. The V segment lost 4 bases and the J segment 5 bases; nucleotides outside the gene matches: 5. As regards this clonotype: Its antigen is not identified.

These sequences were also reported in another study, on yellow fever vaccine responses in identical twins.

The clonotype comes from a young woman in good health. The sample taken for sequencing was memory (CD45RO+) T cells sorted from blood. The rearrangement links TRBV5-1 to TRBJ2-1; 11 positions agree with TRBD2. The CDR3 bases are TGCGCCAGCAGCACTGGACTAGCGGGTAACAATGAGCAGTTCTTC. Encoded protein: CASSTGLAGNNEQFF.